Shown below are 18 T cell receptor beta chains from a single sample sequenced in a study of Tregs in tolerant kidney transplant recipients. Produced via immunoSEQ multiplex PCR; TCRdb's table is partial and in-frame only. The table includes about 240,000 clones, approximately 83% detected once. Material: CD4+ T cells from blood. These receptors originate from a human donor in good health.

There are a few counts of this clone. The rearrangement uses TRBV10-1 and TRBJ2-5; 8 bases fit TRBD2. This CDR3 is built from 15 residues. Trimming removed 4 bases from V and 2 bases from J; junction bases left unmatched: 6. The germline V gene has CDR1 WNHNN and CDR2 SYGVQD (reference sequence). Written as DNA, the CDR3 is TGCGCCAGCAGTGTTGGTAGCGGGACTCAAGAGACCCAGTACTTC. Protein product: CASSVGSGTQETQYF.

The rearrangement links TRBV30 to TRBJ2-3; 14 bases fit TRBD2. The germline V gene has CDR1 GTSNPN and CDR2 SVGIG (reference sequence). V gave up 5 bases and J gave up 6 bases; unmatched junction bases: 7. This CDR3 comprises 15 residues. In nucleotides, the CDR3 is TGTGCCTGGGACCGACTAGCGGGGGGGATCGATACGCAGTATTTT. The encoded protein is CAWDRLAGGIDTQYF.

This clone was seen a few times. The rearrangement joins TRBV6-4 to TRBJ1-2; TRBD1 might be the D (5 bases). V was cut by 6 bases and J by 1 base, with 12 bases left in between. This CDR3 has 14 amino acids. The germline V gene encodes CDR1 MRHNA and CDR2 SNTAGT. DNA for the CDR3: TGTGCCAGCAGCAGGGACCGAAGTAACTATGGCTACACCTTC. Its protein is CASSRDRSNYGYTF.

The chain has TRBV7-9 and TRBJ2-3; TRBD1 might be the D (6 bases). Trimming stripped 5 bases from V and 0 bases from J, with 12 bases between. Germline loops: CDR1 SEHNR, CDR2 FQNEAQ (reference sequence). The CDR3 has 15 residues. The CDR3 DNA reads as TGTGCCAGCAGCCCAGGGGCGGGTAGCACAGATACGCAGTATTTT. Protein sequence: CASSPGAGSTDTQYF.

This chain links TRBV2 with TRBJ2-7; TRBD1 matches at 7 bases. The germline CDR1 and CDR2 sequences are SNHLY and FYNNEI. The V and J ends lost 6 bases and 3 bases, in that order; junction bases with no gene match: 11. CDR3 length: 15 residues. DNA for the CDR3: TGTGCCAGCAGAGACAACAGGGGATTGGGCTACGAGCAGTACTTC. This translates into CASRDNRGLGYEQYF.

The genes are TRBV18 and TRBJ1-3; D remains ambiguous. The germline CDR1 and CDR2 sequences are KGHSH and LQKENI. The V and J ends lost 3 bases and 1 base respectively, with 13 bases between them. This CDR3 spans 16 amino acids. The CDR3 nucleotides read TGTGCCAGCTCACCCGACGCGGGGTTTTCTGGAAACACCATATATTTT. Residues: CASSPDAGFSGNTIYF.

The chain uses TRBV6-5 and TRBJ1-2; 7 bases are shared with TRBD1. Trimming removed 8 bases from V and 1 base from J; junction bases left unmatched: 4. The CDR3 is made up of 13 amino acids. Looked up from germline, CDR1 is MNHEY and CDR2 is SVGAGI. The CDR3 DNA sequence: TGTGCCAGCGGGACAGCAAGTAACTATGGCTACACCTTC. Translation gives CASGTASNYGYTF.

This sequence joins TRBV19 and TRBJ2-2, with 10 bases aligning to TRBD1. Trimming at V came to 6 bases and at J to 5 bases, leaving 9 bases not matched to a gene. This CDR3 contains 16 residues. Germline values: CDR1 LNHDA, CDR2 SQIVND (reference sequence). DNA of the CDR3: TGTGCCAGTAGGAAACCCGGACAGGGGGGGACCGGGGAGCTGTTTTTT. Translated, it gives CASRKPGQGGTGELFF.

CDR3 sequence: CAAEQGFNNEQFF. The CDR3, as DNA: TGTGCCGCCGAACAGGGGTTTAACAATGAGCAGTTCTTC. The chain links TRBV30 to TRBJ2-1, with 7 bases fitting TRBD1. Germline assignment: CDR1 GTSNPN and CDR2 SVGIG (reference sequence). The CDR3 extends over 13 amino acids. V was clipped by 8 bases and J by 5 bases; unmatched bases: 9.

The CDR3, as DNA: TGTGCCAGCAGCCTAGCGGGGTTGAACACTGAAGCTTTCTTT. This sequence encodes CASSLAGLNTEAFF. The V gene is TRBV7-3, the J gene TRBJ1-1; D gene ambiguous. Germline lookup yields CDR1 SGHTA and CDR2 FQGTGA. V was shortened by 5 bases and J by 0 bases, with 10 bases between the two germline ends. The CDR3 runs to 14 residues.

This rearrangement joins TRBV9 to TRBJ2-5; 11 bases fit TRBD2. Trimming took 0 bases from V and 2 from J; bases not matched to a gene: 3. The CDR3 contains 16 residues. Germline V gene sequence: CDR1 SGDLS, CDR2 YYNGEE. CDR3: CASSVDRLAGQETQYF. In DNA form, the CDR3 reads TGTGCCAGCAGCGTAGACAGACTAGCGGGACAAGAGACCCAGTACTTC.

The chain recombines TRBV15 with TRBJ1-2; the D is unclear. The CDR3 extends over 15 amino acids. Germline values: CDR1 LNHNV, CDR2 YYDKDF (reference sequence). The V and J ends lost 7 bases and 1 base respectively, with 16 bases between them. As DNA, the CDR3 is TGTGCCACCAACCCCGGTCTCGGAGGTAACTATGGCTACACCTTC. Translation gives CATNPGLGGNYGYTF.

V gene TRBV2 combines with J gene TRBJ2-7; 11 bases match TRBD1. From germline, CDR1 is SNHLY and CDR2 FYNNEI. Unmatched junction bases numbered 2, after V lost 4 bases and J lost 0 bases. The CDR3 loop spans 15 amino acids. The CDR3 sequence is CASSADRGHSYEQYF. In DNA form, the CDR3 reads TGTGCCAGCAGTGCGGACAGGGGGCACTCCTACGAGCAGTACTTC.

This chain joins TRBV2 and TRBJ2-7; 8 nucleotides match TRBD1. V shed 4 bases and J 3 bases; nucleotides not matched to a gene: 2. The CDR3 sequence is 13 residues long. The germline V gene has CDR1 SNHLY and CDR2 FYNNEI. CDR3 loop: CASSADRGYEQYF. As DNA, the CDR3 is TGTGCCAGCAGTGCCGACAGGGGCTACGAGCAGTACTTC.

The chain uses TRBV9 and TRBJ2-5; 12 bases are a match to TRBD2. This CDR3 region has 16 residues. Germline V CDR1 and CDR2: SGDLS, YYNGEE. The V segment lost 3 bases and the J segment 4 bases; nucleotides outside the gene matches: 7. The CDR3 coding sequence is TGTGCCAGCAGCGCTTCTAGCGGGAGGGCTCCAGAGACCCAGTACTTC. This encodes CASSASSGRAPETQYF.

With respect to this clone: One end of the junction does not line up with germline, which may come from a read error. In DNA, the CDR3 is TGCGCCAGCAGCTTGACAGCCACCGGGGAGCTGCTTTTT. Residues: CASSLTATGELLF. The V call is TRBV5-1, the J call TRBJ2-2; D is possibly TRBD2 (5 bases). Per the germline V gene, CDR1 is SGHRS and CDR2 is YFSETQ. The CDR3 sequence is 13 residues long.

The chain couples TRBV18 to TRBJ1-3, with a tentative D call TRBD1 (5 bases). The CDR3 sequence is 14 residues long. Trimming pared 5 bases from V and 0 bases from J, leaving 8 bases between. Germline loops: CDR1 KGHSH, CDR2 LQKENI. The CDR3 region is CASSDSTSGNTIYF. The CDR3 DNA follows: TGTGCCAGCTCAGACAGTACCTCTGGAAACACCATATATTTT.

In DNA, the CDR3 is TGTGCCAGCAGCTCCCGGGCCTTAGGCTACACCTTC. This sequence encodes CASSSRALGYTF. V gene TRBV7-3 combines with J gene TRBJ1-2, with no clear D. The germline V gene has CDR1 SGHTA and CDR2 FQGTGA. The CDR3 has 12 residues. Deletions cut 4 bases from V and 8 bases from J, with 11 bases between.